The 27 T cell receptor beta chains presented below share a single source sample, sequenced in a study of T cell repertoires in cytomegalovirus infection. Each CDR3 protein is one row after TCRdb ran MiXCR on the reads. The data contain hundreds of thousands of distinct CDR3 sequences, over 7.5% of them singletons. The sequencing input was PBMCs. The origin of the receptors is a human donor in good health (CMV status not recorded). Some clones in this sample may be carry-over from other donors' samples.

This clonotype was found a few times. The chain has TRBV12-3 or TRBV12-4 and TRBJ2-1, with 9 bases lining up with TRBD1. Germline trimming cut 7 bases from V and 12 bases from J; bases unmatched to any gene: 16. This CDR3 comprises 15 residues. The CDR3 loop reads CASTKSGTGHFSQFF. The CDR3 bases are TGTGCCAGCACCAAATCCGGGACAGGGCACTTTTCGCAGTTCTTC.

In DNA, the CDR3 is TGTGCCAGCAGTTTAACTCCTGACACCGGGGAGCTGTTTTTT. Its protein is CASSLTPDTGELFF. The chain has TRBV27 and TRBJ2-2, with D unclear. V was trimmed by 2 bases and J by 3 bases, leaving 7 bases between them. Germline CDR1 reads MNHEY; CDR2 reads SMNVEV (reference sequence). This CDR3 has 14 amino acids.

This clonotype was seen more than once but under ten times. The chain carries TRBV27 and TRBJ2-1, with 7 bases fitting TRBD2. CDR1 and CDR2 (germline): MNHEY, SMNVEV (reference sequence). V lost 8 bases to trimming and J lost 10 bases; unmatched junction nucleotides: 14. The CDR3 runs 14 residues. CDR3 nucleotide sequence: TGTGCCAGCCTAGGGAAGCGGGAAGTTAGGGAGCAGTTCTTC. Translation gives CASLGKREVREQFF.

This clonotype was seen repeatedly, ten times or more. The V call is TRBV7-2, the J call TRBJ1-1; D perhaps matches TRBD1 (6 bases). V lost 2 bases and J 5 bases, leaving 9 bases between the germline ends. The CDR3 consists of 13 residues. Germline V gives CDR1 SGHTA, CDR2 FQGNSA. The CDR3 loop reads CASSLQGRTEAFF. DNA of the CDR3: TGTGCCAGCAGCTTACAGGGGAGGACTGAAGCTTTCTTT.

This clonotype was recorded many times. J is TRBJ2-6 and V is TRBV11-2, with 7 bases aligning to TRBD1. The J segment lost 2 bases and the V segment lost 0 bases, leaving 7 bases of the junction unmatched. The germline CDR1 and CDR2 sequences are SGHAT and FQNNGV. CDR3 length: 18 amino acids. The CDR3 coding sequence is TGTGCCAGCAGCTTAGATAGGGGGCGATTTACTGGGGCCAACGTCCTGACTTTC. This translates into CASSLDRGRFTGANVLTF.

V is TRBV27 and J is TRBJ2-2; 8 positions match TRBD2. Losses at the gene ends were 5 bases for V and 9 bases for J; bases not matched to a gene: 11. CDR3 size: 15 residues. Germline lookup yields CDR1 MNHEY and CDR2 SMNVEV (reference sequence). This CDR3 reads CASSTLPGGGRELFF. Written as DNA, the CDR3 is TGTGCCAGCAGTACCCTCCCGGGAGGGGGAAGGGAGCTGTTTTTT.

This clonotype was seen many times. V and J are TRBV18 and TRBJ2-3; TRBD2 aligns across 10 bases. The CDR3 totals 18 residues. The junction had 14 bases not matched to a gene; V was cut back by 4 bases and J by 4 bases. Per the germline V gene, CDR1 is KGHSH and CDR2 is LQKENI. The CDR3: CASSLPPGSGGAADTQYF. The CDR3 DNA sequence: TGTGCCAGCTCACTACCCCCCGGAAGCGGGGGGGCAGCAGATACGCAGTATTTT. Filled out from reference TRBV18 and TRBJ2-3, the complete variable domain reads NAGVMQNPRHLVRRRGQEARLRCSPMKGHSHVYWYRQLPEEGLKFMVYLQKENIIDESGMPKERFSAEFPKEGPSILRIQQVVRGDSAAYFCASSLPPGSGGAADTQYFGPGTRLTVL.

Ten or more counts support this clonotype. This chain links TRBV12-3 or TRBV12-4 with TRBJ2-5; TRBD2 might be the D (5 bases). V was trimmed by 3 bases and J by 7 bases, leaving 9 bases between them. The CDR3 extends over 12 amino acids. The CDR3 loop is CASSLEVGTQYF. The CDR3 DNA sequence: TGTGCCAGCAGTTTGGAGGTGGGGACCCAGTACTTC.

The J gene is TRBJ1-4, the V gene TRBV4-3, with 8 bases identical to TRBD1. V shed 0 bases and J 5 bases; nucleotides not matched to a gene: 2. This CDR3 is built from 15 residues. Looked up from germline, CDR1 is LGHNA and CDR2 is YSLEER. The CDR3 coding sequence is TGCGCCAGCAGCCAAGAAGGACAGGGAAATGAAAAACTGTTTTTT. It is translated as CASSQEGQGNEKLFF.

This clonotype was seen ten or more times. The CDR3 here is CASSPQAQYEAFF. The CDR3, as DNA: TGTGCCAGCAGCCCTCAGGCACAGTATGAAGCTTTCTTT. The chain combines TRBV7-6 with TRBJ1-1; D not certain. This CDR3 comprises 13 residues. Germline V gene lookup returns CDR1 SGHVS and CDR2 FNYEAQ. V dropped 5 bases and J dropped 7 bases, with 14 bases sitting between them.

This clonotype was detected many times. J is TRBJ1-4 and V is TRBV15; D is perhaps TRBD1 (5 bases). CDR3 length: 16 amino acids. Trimming removed 3 bases at V and 7 bases at J, with 18 bases between. The V gene's germline CDR1 is LNHNV and CDR2 YYDKDF (reference sequence). In DNA, the CDR3 is TGTGCCACCAGCAGGGCCTCCGGGGGTGGTAGTGAAAAACTGTTTTTT. As protein: CATSRASGGGSEKLFF.

In this sample, this clonotype turned up many times. The chain has TRBV7-2 and TRBJ2-5, with 10 nucleotides matching TRBD2. The CDR3 is 18 amino acids. The germline V gene encodes CDR1 SGHTA and CDR2 FQGNSA. With 4 bases clipped from V and 3 bases from J, the junction kept 14 bases outside the gene matches. The CDR3 here is CASSSPMPSGGLKETQYF. Written as DNA, the CDR3 is TGTGCCAGCAGCTCACCCATGCCTAGCGGGGGTCTTAAAGAGACCCAGTACTTC.

This clonotype was detected a few times. The chain employs TRBV6-1 and TRBJ2-1; no reliable D call. Trimming took off 5 bases at V and 10 bases at J, with 12 bases between the two ends. This CDR3 contains 12 residues. CDR1 and CDR2 (germline): MNHNS, SASEGT. DNA for the CDR3: TGTGCCAGCAGTTCAGGACCTTCGGAGCAGTTCTTC. Protein product: CASSSGPSEQFF.

The sample holds many counts of this clonotype. The chain carries TRBV7-2 and TRBJ1-6, with 8 bases lining up with TRBD1. Germline values: CDR1 SGHTA, CDR2 FQGNSA. The CDR3 runs 16 residues. With V trimmed by 6 bases and J by 4 bases, 8 bases remained unmatched. CDR3 sequence (DNA): TGTGCCAGCAGACCCGCAGGGGGCTTGTATAATTCACCCCTCCACTTT. This encodes CASRPAGGLYNSPLHF.

This clonotype was counted at least ten times. This chain connects TRBV6-1 to TRBJ2-7; D unclear. V lost 5 bases, J lost 6 bases, and 20 bases lay in between. The CDR3 runs to 15 residues. Germline V lookup: CDR1 MNHNS, CDR2 SASEGT. The CDR3 coding sequence is TGTGCCAGCAGTTTCACAGTGATTAGAAATGGCGAGCAGTACTTC. Translating it yields CASSFTVIRNGEQYF.

Regarding this clonotype: A much more abundant neighbour one base away suggests this may be a read error. This chain links TRBV5-6 with TRBJ1-5, with unresolved D. The CDR3 spans 15 residues. Germline CDR1 SGHDT, CDR2 YYEEEE. CDR3 DNA sequence: TGTGCCAGCAGCTTGAGGTCTGGCAGCACTCAGCCCCAGCATTTT. It codes for CASSLRSGSTQPQHF.

Ten or more counts support this clonotype. V and J are TRBV7-2 and TRBJ1-1; a possible D gene is TRBD1 (5 bases). The germline V gene encodes CDR1 SGHTA and CDR2 FQGNSA. The V and J ends lost 3 bases and 6 bases respectively, with 11 bases between them. The CDR3 sequence is 13 residues long. The CDR3 loop reads CASSFTGASEAFF. In nucleotides, the CDR3 is TGTGCCAGCAGCTTCACCGGGGCGTCTGAAGCTTTCTTT.

This clonotype turned up a few times. V usage is TRBV19 and J usage is TRBJ2-4, with no clear D. CDR3 size: 13 residues. Germline CDR1 reads LNHDA; CDR2 reads SQIVND (reference sequence). V was pared by 4 bases and J by 3 bases, with 7 bases between. CDR3 protein: CASSRTYKNIQYF. The CDR3 bases are TGTGCCAGTAGTAGGACCTACAAAAACATTCAGTACTTC.

This clonotype was seen at least ten times. V gene TRBV6-5 combines with J gene TRBJ1-1; 8 bases agree with TRBD1. The CDR3 consists of 14 residues. Losses at the gene ends were 2 bases for V and 1 base for J; bases not matched to a gene: 0. Germline loops: CDR1 MNHEY, CDR2 SVGAGI. The CDR3 DNA follows: TGTGCCAGCAGTTACACAGGGGGGAACACTGAAGCTTTCTTT. It encodes CASSYTGGNTEAFF.

This clonotype was counted a few times. In DNA form, the CDR3 reads TGTGCCAGCAGTAGGGTGGACATTCAGTACTTC. Its translation: CASSRVDIQYF. The chain uses TRBV2 and TRBJ2-4; D is uncertain. Germline lookup yields CDR1 SNHLY and CDR2 FYNNEI. The CDR3 is made up of 11 amino acids. Trimming shortened V by 5 bases and J by 8 bases, and 7 bases separated the two germline ends.

This clonotype was counted only a few times. CDR3 loop: CASSTGGNGELFF. The CDR3 nucleotides read TGTGCCAGCAGTACAGGGGGTAACGGGGAGCTGTTTTTT. The V and J genes are TRBV6-6 and TRBJ2-2; 8 nucleotides line up with TRBD1. The CDR3 has 13 residues. With 5 bases clipped from V and 7 bases from J, the junction kept 3 bases outside the gene matches. Per germline, CDR1 MNHNY and CDR2 SVGAGI (reference sequence).

In this sample, this clonotype turned up a few times. The V call is TRBV15, the J call TRBJ1-4; D is uncertain. Germline values: CDR1 LNHNV, CDR2 YYDKDF (reference sequence). Trimming pared 0 bases from V and 7 bases from J, leaving 12 bases between. This CDR3 spans 15 amino acids. The CDR3 loop reads CATSRDRSLGEKLFF. The DNA for the CDR3 is TGTGCCACCAGCAGAGATAGAAGCCTTGGTGAAAAACTGTTTTTT.

This chain uses TRBV7-2 with TRBJ2-7, with unresolved D. V was shortened by 0 bases and J by 6 bases, with 9 bases between the two germline ends. The CDR3 has 13 amino acids. Germline CDR1 and CDR2: SGHTA and FQGNSA. CDR3 DNA sequence: TGTGCCAGCAGCTTAGCCGCAGGCCTCGAGCAGTACTTC. This codes for CASSLAAGLEQYF.

The V and J genes are TRBV4-3 and TRBJ1-2; no clear D gene. CDR1 and CDR2 from the germline V gene are LGHNA and YSLEER. There are 15 residues in the CDR3. The V gene lost 0 bases and the J gene lost 0 bases, with 8 bases spanning the gap. The CDR3 reads CASSQDPSANYGYTF. The CDR3 nucleotides read TGCGCCAGCAGCCAAGATCCCAGCGCTAACTATGGCTACACCTTC.

This clonotype showed up just a few times. The CDR3 sequence is CASSFPVGSNGKNIQYF. Here the CDR3 DNA reads TGCGCCAGCAGCTTCCCTGTCGGGAGTAATGGCAAAAACATTCAGTACTTC. V is TRBV5-1 and J is TRBJ2-4; the D gene is possibly TRBD2 (6 bases). CDR3 length: 17 amino acids. Germline V CDR1 and CDR2: SGHRS, YFSETQ. V was shortened by 2 bases and J by 3 bases, with 18 bases between the two germline ends.

This clonotype was found many times. The chain links TRBV25-1 to TRBJ2-3; D ambiguous. This CDR3 has 12 residues. CDR1 is MGHDK and CDR2 is SYGVNS in the germline V gene. Between the trimmed V and J ends, which lost 8 bases and 0 bases, there was a span of 6 bases. The CDR3 DNA reads as TGTGCCAGCGGTCCTAGCACAGATACGCAGTATTTT. This codes for CASGPSTDTQYF.

This clonotype was observed many times. This chain uses TRBV7-2 with TRBJ2-1; 8 bases match TRBD1. V dropped 3 bases and J dropped 2; count of bases not matched to a gene: 6. The CDR3 spans 16 residues. Looked up from germline, CDR1 is SGHTA and CDR2 is FQGNSA. CDR3 amino acids: CASSFHSTGAYNEQFF. In DNA form, the CDR3 reads TGTGCCAGCAGCTTTCATTCGACAGGGGCCTACAATGAGCAGTTCTTC.